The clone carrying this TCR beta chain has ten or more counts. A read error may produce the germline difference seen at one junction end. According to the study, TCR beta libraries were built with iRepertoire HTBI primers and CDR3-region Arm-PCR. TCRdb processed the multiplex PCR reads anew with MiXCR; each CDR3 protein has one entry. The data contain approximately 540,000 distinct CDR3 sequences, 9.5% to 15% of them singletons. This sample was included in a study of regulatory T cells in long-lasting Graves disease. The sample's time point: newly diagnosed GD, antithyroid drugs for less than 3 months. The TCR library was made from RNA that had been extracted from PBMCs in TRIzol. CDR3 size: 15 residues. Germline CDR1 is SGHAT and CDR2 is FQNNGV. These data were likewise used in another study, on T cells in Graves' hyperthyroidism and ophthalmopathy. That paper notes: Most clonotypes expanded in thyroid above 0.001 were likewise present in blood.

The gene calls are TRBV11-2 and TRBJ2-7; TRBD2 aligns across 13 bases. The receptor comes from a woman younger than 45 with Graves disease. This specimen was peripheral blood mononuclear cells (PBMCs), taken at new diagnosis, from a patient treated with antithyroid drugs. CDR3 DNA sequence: TGCGCCAGCAGCCCGGGACTAGCGGGGACCTACGAGCAGTACTTC. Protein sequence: CASSPGLAGTYEQYF.